These T cell receptor beta chains were read from a single sample in a study of Graves' ophthalmopathy and Graves' hyperthyroidism. TCRdb used MiXCR to reprocess the multiplex PCR reads, holding one entry per CDR3 protein. The sample has over a million distinct CDR3 sequences, 36% seen once. The sequencing sample was made of peripheral blood or thyroid tissue (not recorded which). The receptors stem from an adult man with Graves' hyperthyroidism. CDR3s leave out the opening cysteine and the closing phenylalanine or tryptophan. D genes are given only for firm matches. For some rows the clone size is stated as once, few or many, or as a class when expanded; others skip it.

j_gene: TRBJ1-1
v_gene: TRBV10-3
abundance: NA
d_gene: TRBD1
CDR3aa: AISETGGFLSAEAF

j_gene: TRBJ1-6
v_gene: TRBV9
abundance: many
d_gene: NA
CDR3aa: ASSPGAGFDSPLH

j_gene: TRBJ2-7
v_gene: TRBV29-1
abundance: NA
d_gene: TRBD2
CDR3aa: SVEISGTEMD

j_gene: TRBJ2-6
v_gene: TRBV5-1
abundance: few
d_gene: NA
CDR3aa: ASSLIATGVSGANVLT

j_gene: TRBJ2-5
v_gene: TRBV20-1
abundance: few
d_gene: NA
CDR3aa: SAPGLGGMKTQY

j_gene: TRBJ1-1
v_gene: TRBV7-2
abundance: NA
d_gene: NA
CDR3aa: ASSSKRGNTEAF

j_gene: TRBJ2-7
v_gene: TRBV7-9
abundance: few
d_gene: TRBD2
CDR3aa: ASSLRGLAGDEQY

j_gene: TRBJ1-6
v_gene: TRBV7-2
abundance: NA
d_gene: NA
CDR3aa: ASSLGDNNSPLH

j_gene: TRBJ1-6
v_gene: TRBV11-2
abundance: many
d_gene: NA
CDR3aa: ASSINLPDYNSPLH

j_gene: TRBJ2-1
v_gene: TRBV29-1
abundance: few
d_gene: TRBD2
CDR3aa: SVRRLAGQNNEQF

j_gene: TRBJ2-5
v_gene: TRBV9
abundance: NA
d_gene: NA
CDR3aa: ASSVVGRYEETQY

j_gene: TRBJ1-3
v_gene: TRBV25-1
abundance: many
d_gene: NA
CDR3aa: ASSHGGLSSGNTIY

j_gene: TRBJ1-2
v_gene: TRBV28
abundance: NA
d_gene: NA
CDR3aa: ASSRDLKSYGYT

j_gene: TRBJ2-2
v_gene: TRBV19
abundance: NA
d_gene: NA
CDR3aa: ASSRGLRSSNTGELF

j_gene: TRBJ1-3
v_gene: TRBV9
abundance: NA
d_gene: NA
CDR3aa: ASSVDDLTPAD

j_gene: TRBJ2-7
v_gene: TRBV5-1
abundance: NA
d_gene: TRBD2
CDR3aa: ASSLIWASGAYEQY

j_gene: TRBJ1-1
v_gene: TRBV15
abundance: many
d_gene: NA
CDR3aa: ATSSQDSEAF

j_gene: TRBJ2-7
v_gene: TRBV10-3
abundance: NA
d_gene: TRBD2
CDR3aa: ASRLAGGEQY

j_gene: TRBJ1-1
v_gene: TRBV29-1
abundance: NA
d_gene: TRBD1
CDR3aa: SVEDRGRGVNTEAF

j_gene: TRBJ2-3
v_gene: TRBV29-1
abundance: many
d_gene: NA
CDR3aa: SVVLEGILTDTQY

j_gene: TRBJ1-1
v_gene: TRBV19
abundance: many
d_gene: NA
CDR3aa: ASSAELMNTEAF

j_gene: TRBJ1-2
v_gene: TRBV12-3/TRBV12-4
abundance: few
d_gene: NA
CDR3aa: ASSLAWAEANYGYT

j_gene: TRBJ1-1
v_gene: TRBV7-6
abundance: NA
d_gene: TRBD1
CDR3aa: ASFPGQVLTEAF

j_gene: TRBJ2-6
v_gene: TRBV2
abundance: few
d_gene: NA
CDR3aa: AREGSGSEANVLT

j_gene: TRBJ1-5
v_gene: TRBV20-1
abundance: many
d_gene: NA
CDR3aa: SARSQVRQPQH

j_gene: TRBJ2-7
v_gene: TRBV12-3/TRBV12-4
abundance: NA
d_gene: NA
CDR3aa: ASSLEGPSYEQY

j_gene: TRBJ1-4
v_gene: TRBV7-2
abundance: many
d_gene: NA
CDR3aa: ASSSRGAGEGKLF

j_gene: TRBJ2-7
v_gene: TRBV7-9
abundance: once
d_gene: TRBD2
CDR3aa: AGSTRLAGGWYEQY

j_gene: TRBJ2-7
v_gene: TRBV28
abundance: NA
d_gene: NA
CDR3aa: ASAGVGSEQY

j_gene: TRBJ1-2
v_gene: TRBV29-1
abundance: many
d_gene: NA
CDR3aa: SVEVSGYGYT

j_gene: TRBJ2-2
v_gene: TRBV6-5
abundance: many
d_gene: NA
CDR3aa: ASSNPSGELF

j_gene: TRBJ1-6
v_gene: TRBV6-5
abundance: NA
d_gene: NA
CDR3aa: ASSYLRLNSPLH

j_gene: TRBJ2-7
v_gene: TRBV10-2
abundance: many
d_gene: NA
CDR3aa: ASSRGDRGYEQY

j_gene: TRBJ2-7
v_gene: TRBV10-3
abundance: NA
d_gene: NA
CDR3aa: ASSESTYEQY

j_gene: TRBJ2-2
v_gene: TRBV11-2
abundance: few
d_gene: NA
CDR3aa: ASSWTGSGDTGELF

j_gene: TRBJ2-5
v_gene: TRBV12-3/TRBV12-4
abundance: NA
d_gene: NA
CDR3aa: ASSLLGLESQY

j_gene: TRBJ2-7
v_gene: TRBV7-9
abundance: NA
d_gene: NA
CDR3aa: ASSFPQGYEQY

j_gene: TRBJ1-5
v_gene: TRBV7-2
abundance: NA
d_gene: NA
CDR3aa: ASSLEPADGNSNQPQH

j_gene: TRBJ1-4
v_gene: TRBV29-1
abundance: many
d_gene: TRBD1
CDR3aa: SVALTGTGREKLF